A single sample gave rise to the 7 T cell receptor beta chains below, sequenced in a study of blood T cell repertoires in COVID-19 (dated by TCRdb to about 2020). Libraries were made using the immunoSEQ multiplex PCR assay. TCRdb retrieved this table from immuneACCESS and kept in-frame rearrangements only. Not all clones are present; in checked studies, unresolved V genes account for under half, and no reason is known for the remainder. The table for this sample lists roughly 160,000 clones; approximately 83% of them were counted only once. The ten biggest clones cover 10% to 15% of the sample. The sample was PBMCs or T cells enriched from blood (not recorded which). The source is an older woman who had recovered from COVID-19.

This sequence joins TRBV7-9 and TRBJ1-4, with TRBD1 identical over 7 bases. Germline CDR1 is SEHNR and CDR2 is FQNEAQ (reference sequence). The V and J ends lost 3 bases and 4 bases, in that order; junction bases with no gene match: 5. The CDR3 is 15 amino acids. The CDR3 spells CASSFGGTDNEKLFF. In nucleotides, the CDR3 is TGTGCCAGCAGCTTCGGCGGGACAGATAATGAAAAACTGTTTTTT.

This rearrangement joins TRBV25-1 to TRBJ2-2; TRBD2 matches at 8 bases. The J segment lost 6 bases and the V segment lost 1 base, leaving 7 bases of the junction unmatched. The CDR3 is 16 amino acids. Germline V gives CDR1 MGHDK, CDR2 SYGVNS. The CDR3 DNA reads as TGTGCCAGCAGTGAATCTCGGGGGGGCCACTCCGGGGAGCTGTTTTTT. Translation gives CASSESRGGHSGELFF.

The table lists this clone with a few counts. The V gene is TRBV5-4, the J gene TRBJ2-2, with 8 bases aligning to TRBD2. CDR1 is SGHNT and CDR2 is YYREEE in the germline V gene (reference sequence). The trim removed 4 bases at V and 2 bases at J, leaving 10 bases unmatched. This CDR3 comprises 17 residues. The CDR3 DNA sequence: TGTGCCAGCAGCGAACGGCTAGCGGGTCTCAACACCGGGGAGCTGTTTTTT. This encodes CASSERLAGLNTGELFF.

The chain combines TRBV19 with TRBJ2-5, with 10 nucleotides matching TRBD2. Per germline, CDR1 LNHDA and CDR2 SQIVND (reference sequence). CDR3 length: 15 amino acids. V was pared by 6 bases and J by 4 bases, with 8 bases of the junction left unmatched. CDR3 coding DNA: TGTGCCAGTAGAGAGCGGGGGGGATCGGGAGAGACCCAGTACTTC. Its protein is CASRERGGSGETQYF.

This CDR3 is CASSPRTARPYEQYF. CDR3 DNA sequence: TGTGCCAGCAGTCCTAGGACAGCCAGACCCTACGAGCAGTACTTC. The chain has TRBV9 and TRBJ2-7; maybe TRBD1 (6 bases). The CDR3 is made up of 15 amino acids. The germline CDR1 and CDR2 sequences are SGDLS and YYNGEE. The V gene lost 5 bases and the J gene lost 2 bases, with 17 bases spanning the gap.

V gene TRBV6-1 combines with J gene TRBJ1-2; D gene ambiguous. The germline V gene encodes CDR1 MNHNS and CDR2 SASEGT. This CDR3 region has 14 residues. The V gene lost 1 base and the J gene lost 4 bases, with 10 bases spanning the gap. CDR3 amino acids: CASSEGPRGYGYTF. CDR3 bases: TGTGCCAGCAGTGAAGGGCCGCGGGGCTATGGCTACACCTTC.

The chain joins TRBV21-1 to TRBJ1-1; the table's D gene call, TRBD1, was not cross checked with the DNA. TRBV21-1 is noted as a pseudogene. CDR3 length: 14 amino acids. The CDR3 region is CASSKNEQGVGAFF. The DNA for the CDR3 is TGTGCCAGCAGCAAAAATGAACAGGGGGTCGGGGCTTTCTTT.